This TCR beta chain was retrieved from a study of metastatic and nonmetastatic thyroid tumors (dated by TCRdb to 2019 to 2021). About the full investigation: The researchers compared repertoires between peripheral blood samples and tumor or nodule tissue samples from patients with malignant or benign thyroid disease. The study at large found these results: TCR beta diversity was reported as significantly higher in malignant tumors than in benign nodules, in both blood and tumor samples.

Library preparation was by PCR. TCRdb lists the instrument as Illumina HiSeq 4000. High-throughput sequencing was used to profile the TCR beta-chain CDR3 region of each patient. In the source study's methods: Drawing on CDR3 differences between clinicopathological groups, the researchers built a classifier meant to tell apart patients with distant-metastatic papillary thyroid cancer. Repertoire diversity was assessed with the Shannon index, and tumor-blood repertoire similarity with the Morisita-Horn index. In-frame beta chains were kept once TCRdb had trimmed the public reads at Q25 with fastp and called clones with MiXCR. The V and J calls follow TCRdb's processing rather than the paper's. The sample contains about 59,000 clones, roughly 16% of them found a single time. Over 9% of the sample rests with the top ten. The junction carries 16 bases between V and J, which are trimmed by 4 bases and 5 bases respectively. Spanning cysteine to phenylalanine, the CDR3 consists of 14 amino acids. Only CDR3 DNA remains: 42 bases, in frame from the first base. CDR1 and CDR2, looked up from the germline V gene, are SGDLS and YYNGEE.

About this clone: What antigen it recognizes has not been identified. No qualities accompany the bases; no much larger clone lies one base away.

Before undergoing thyroid surgery, none of the patients had been given any kind of treatment. The study retrospectively analysed patient clinical samples collected from about 2011 to 2018 using T-cell receptor beta sequencing. The TCR was taken from a male donor with papillary thyroid cancer or a benign thyroid nodule (not recorded which). Some clones in this sample may be carry-over from other donors' samples. This chain is built from TRBV9 and TRBJ2-7, with the D gene call left open. Sample: blood. The CDR3 loop reads CASSPAGQGNEQYF. Read as DNA, the sequence is TGTGCCAGCAGCCCCGCAGGCCAAGGGAACGAGCAGTACTTC.